Presented here are 24 T cell receptor beta chains from one specimen sequenced in a study of CD4 T cells in relation to SARS-CoV-2 and coronaviruses. These TCRs are of unknown antigen specificity. Using immunoSEQ multiplex PCR, the repertoire was profiled, and TCRdb retains in-frame clones only, with some absent. Among around 15,000 clones listed, 60% to 80% were seen once. Before the COVID-19 pandemic, during about 2010-2018, CD4+ T cells were taken from unexposed donors. After about ten days of culture, CD4+ T cells were isolated. The sequencing input was CD4+ T cells from PBMCs, cultured in vitro. These receptor sequences come from a human donor in good health.

J is TRBJ2-7 and V is TRBV6-5, with TRBD1 identical over 9 bases. The trim removed 0 bases at V and 3 bases at J, leaving 6 bases unmatched. The CDR3 has 16 amino acids. Germline V gene data show CDR1 as MNHEY and CDR2 as SVGAGI. The CDR3 DNA is TGTGCCAGCAGTTACTCATATAGGGACAGGGTCTACGAGCAGTACTTC. Translated, it gives CASSYSYRDRVYEQYF.

V gene TRBV7-9 combines with J gene TRBJ2-7; tentative D call: TRBD2 (7 bases). Germline V lookup: CDR1 SEHNR, CDR2 FQNEAQ (reference sequence). Trimming pared 1 base from V and 6 bases from J, leaving 16 bases between. CDR3 length: 15 amino acids. The CDR3 nucleotides read TGTGCCAGCAGCTTAGGCGGAGGGGGGGGTTCCGAGCAGTACTTC. Its translation is CASSLGGGGGSEQYF.

The chain has TRBV4-2 and TRBJ1-2, with 9 nucleotides matching TRBD1. V shed 0 bases and J 3 bases; nucleotides not matched to a gene: 2. The CDR3 is 15 residues long. The germline V gene has CDR1 LGHNA and CDR2 YNFKEQ. CDR3 nucleotide sequence: TGTGCCAGCAGCCAAGAAGGGGACAGGGACTATGGCTACACCTTC. It translates to CASSQEGDRDYGYTF.

CDR3 sequence: CASSFTGPDTQYF. The CDR3 nucleotides are TGTGCCAGCAGCTTCACAGGGCCAGATACGCAGTATTTT. The chain couples TRBV7-3 to TRBJ2-3; D is perhaps TRBD1 (6 bases). The CDR3 is 13 residues long. CDR1 SGHTA and CDR2 FQGTGA come from the germline V gene. Trimming took 3 bases from V and 4 from J, leaving 8 bases between them. Full variable domain (remainder filled in from reference TRBV7-3 and TRBJ2-3): GAGVSQTPSNKVTEKGKYVELRCDPISGHTALYWYRQSLGQGPEFLIYFQGTGAADDSGLPNDRFFAVRPEGSVSTLKIQRTERGDSAVYLCASSFTGPDTQYFGPGTRLTVL.

This clone was counted a few times. The chain joins TRBV9 to TRBJ2-2; D unclear. Looked up from germline, CDR1 is SGDLS and CDR2 is YYNGEE. V was pared by 0 bases and J by 4 bases, with 10 bases between. The CDR3 extends over 15 amino acids. The CDR3 sequence is CASSVAQSGTGELFF. The CDR3 coding sequence is TGTGCCAGCAGCGTAGCTCAATCGGGCACCGGGGAGCTGTTTTTT. Based on the CDR3 plus reference TRBV9 and TRBJ2-2, the full variable domain is DSGVTQTPKHLITATGQRVTLRCSPRSGDLSVYWYQQSLDQGLQFLIQYYNGEERAKGNILERFSAQQFPDLHSELNLSSLELGDSALYFCASSVAQSGTGELFFGEGSRLTVL.

CDR3 DNA: TGTGCCAGCAGCTTGACAGGGTCCTACGAGCAGTACTTC. This sequence encodes CASSLTGSYEQYF. This sequence joins TRBV5-4 and TRBJ2-7, with D perhaps TRBD1 (6 bases). Germline CDR1 SGHNT, CDR2 YYREEE (reference sequence). The CDR3 has 13 residues. The V end was cut by 1 base, the J end by 1 base, with 6 bases between.

This chain joins TRBV10-2 and TRBJ2-6; unclear D gene. The CDR3 totals 14 residues. With 2 bases removed from V and 2 bases from J, the gap between germline ends came to 4 bases. Germline V gene sequence: CDR1 WSHSY, CDR2 SAAADI. For the CDR3, the DNA is TGCGCCAGCAGTGAGACAGCTGGGGCCAACGTCCTGACTTTC. This codes for CASSETAGANVLTF.

The chain uses TRBV5-1 and TRBJ2-2, with 8 positions matching TRBD2. The germline gives CDR1 SGHRS, CDR2 YFSETQ. V lost 2 bases to trimming and J lost 3 bases; unmatched junction nucleotides: 6. This CDR3 is 16 amino acids long. CDR3 bases: TGCGCCAGCAGCTTAAATAGCGGGACTTACACCGGGGAGCTGTTTTTT. Translated, it gives CASSLNSGTYTGELFF.

In nucleotides, the CDR3 is TGTGCCAGCAGTTGGGATGAGGGATCGGGTACGCAGTATTTT. Translation gives CASSWDEGSGTQYF. V is TRBV27 and J is TRBJ2-3; TRBD2 is a possible D gene (5 bases). V was clipped by 4 bases and J by 8 bases, with 16 bases between them. From germline, CDR1 is MNHEY and CDR2 SMNVEV (reference sequence). This CDR3 comprises 14 residues.

This clone occurred once. The chain has TRBV5-1 and TRBJ1-2; D is undetermined. The CDR3 sequence is 15 residues long. Trimming removed 1 base from V and 3 bases from J, with 13 bases in between. Germline CDR1 SGHRS, CDR2 YFSETQ. The CDR3 loop is CASSLFPDGDYGYTF. The DNA for the CDR3 is TGCGCCAGCAGCTTGTTCCCGGACGGAGACTATGGCTACACCTTC.

This sequence joins TRBV5-1 and TRBJ1-3; 7 bases map to TRBD1. CDR3 length: 15 residues. The germline CDR1 and CDR2 sequences are SGHRS and YFSETQ. V was clipped by 4 bases and J by 7 bases; unmatched bases: 11. The CDR3 reads CASSAGGQPINTIYF. CDR3 coding DNA: TGCGCCAGCAGCGCGGGGGGACAGCCAATTAACACCATATATTTT.

The chain joins TRBV19 to TRBJ2-5; D ambiguous. Trimming shortened V by 9 bases and J by 5 bases, and 16 bases separated the two germline ends. The germline V gene has CDR1 LNHDA and CDR2 SQIVND (reference sequence). The CDR3 is 13 residues long. The CDR3 coding sequence is TGTGCCAGCTCTAACAATCTGGGTGAGACCCAGTACTTC. Its protein is CASSNNLGETQYF.

This rearrangement joins TRBV5-1 to TRBJ1-1; tentatively, D is TRBD1 (6 bases). The CDR3 covers 15 residues. V lost 4 bases and J 5 bases, leaving 18 bases between the germline ends. Germline CDR1 reads SGHRS; CDR2 reads YFSETQ. CDR3 coding DNA: TGCGCCAGCAGCCCAATCGGACAGCTTTCTACTGAAGCTTTCTTT. Translation gives CASSPIGQLSTEAFF.

The J gene is TRBJ1-5, the V gene TRBV12-3 or TRBV12-4, with D perhaps TRBD1 (5 bases). Trimming took off 4 bases at V and 6 bases at J, with 7 bases between the two ends. The CDR3 loop spans 12 amino acids. CDR3 DNA: TGTGCCAGCAGTTGGGGGATTCAGCCCCAGCATTTT. Protein product: CASSWGIQPQHF.

The gene calls are TRBV2 and TRBJ2-7; D not resolved. This CDR3 comprises 12 residues. Trimming took 4 bases from V and 6 from J, leaving 10 bases between them. Germline CDR1 is SNHLY and CDR2 is FYNNEI. The CDR3 nucleotides are TGTGCCAGCAGTGTTTCAGACTCCGAGCAGTACTTC. This translates into CASSVSDSEQYF.

The gene calls are TRBV6-4 and TRBJ2-5, with D possibly matching TRBD2 (6 bases). Germline CDR1 and CDR2: MRHNA and SNTAGT. V was trimmed by 0 bases and J by 3 bases, leaving 8 bases between them. The CDR3 is made up of 14 amino acids. The CDR3 sequence is CASSDSGGKETQYF. CDR3 sequence (DNA): TGTGCCAGCAGTGACTCGGGCGGGAAAGAGACCCAGTACTTC.

V is TRBV2 and J is TRBJ1-1; D call uncertain. Germline V CDR1 and CDR2: SNHLY, FYNNEI. The CDR3 covers 12 residues. The ends were cut back, 6 bases at V and 7 bases at J, with 12 bases in the middle. In nucleotides, the CDR3 is TGTGCCAGCAGACCCTGGCGCCTTGAAGCTTTCTTT. Protein product: CASRPWRLEAFF.

The chain carries TRBV6-5 and TRBJ2-7; 9 bases agree with TRBD1. The V gene end was trimmed by 2 bases and the J gene end by 2 bases; junction bases not matched to a gene: 4. The CDR3 has 15 amino acids. CDR1 and CDR2 from the germline V gene are MNHEY and SVGAGI. The CDR3: CASSYSRDRAYEQYF. The CDR3 coding sequence is TGTGCCAGCAGTTACAGTAGGGACAGGGCCTACGAGCAGTACTTC.

The J gene is TRBJ2-1, the V gene TRBV24-1; no clear D. V lost 0 bases, J lost 0 bases, and 5 bases lay in between. Germline loops: CDR1 KGHDR, CDR2 SFDVKD. The CDR3 runs 15 residues. DNA of the CDR3: TGTGCCACCAGTGATTTGTCCAACTCCTACAATGAGCAGTTCTTC. This sequence encodes CATSDLSNSYNEQFF.

V and J are TRBV7-9 and TRBJ2-1; D is unclear. Germline CDR1 SEHNR, CDR2 FQNEAQ (reference sequence). V was pared by 2 bases and J by 5 bases, with 10 bases between. There are 14 residues in the CDR3. The CDR3 spells CASSLSWTDNEQFF. In DNA, the CDR3 is TGTGCCAGCAGCTTATCGTGGACGGACAATGAGCAGTTCTTC.

CDR3 nucleotides: TGTGCCAGCAGTCCCGGGGGGCAGGGCACAGATACGCAGTATTTT. Translated: CASSPGGQGTDTQYF. V usage is TRBV28 and J usage is TRBJ2-3, with D tentatively TRBD2 (7 bases). The CDR3 extends over 15 amino acids. CDR1 is MDHEN, CDR2 SYDVKM, per germline. V dropped 5 bases and J dropped 1 base, with 13 bases sitting between them.

The chain couples TRBV5-1 to TRBJ2-2, with a weak D call TRBD1 (5 bases). Trimming left V 3 bases short and J 7 bases short, with 16 bases between. This CDR3 comprises 15 residues. CDR1 is SGHRS and CDR2 is YFSETQ in the germline V gene. This CDR3 is CASSSLAQAGGELFF. CDR3 DNA sequence: TGCGCCAGCAGCTCTCTGGCACAGGCAGGCGGGGAGCTGTTTTTT.

This clone rates as large. This CDR3 is also generated by other DNA sequences in the sample. This chain uses TRBV3-1 (or the pseudogene TRBV3-2) with TRBJ2-1; D is undetermined. CDR3 length: 13 residues. The V and J ends lost 8 bases and 1 base respectively, with 9 bases between them. The germline CDR1 and CDR2 sequences are LGHDT and YNNKEL (reference sequence). The CDR3 sequence is CASRGLSYNEQFF. Written as DNA, the CDR3 is TGTGCCAGCCGTGGATTGTCCTACAATGAGCAGTTCTTC.

The chain carries TRBV4-2 and TRBJ1-1; TRBD1 might be the D (5 bases). The ends were cut back, 3 bases at V and 2 bases at J, with 10 bases in the middle. Germline V lookup: CDR1 LGHNA, CDR2 YNFKEQ. CDR3 length: 14 amino acids. CDR3 residues: CASSQPGGNTEAFF. DNA for the CDR3: TGTGCCAGCAGCCAGCCGGGGGGAAACACTGAAGCTTTCTTT.